These 29 T cell receptor beta chains were all obtained from the same sample, sequenced in a study of cytomegalovirus exposure and HLA in healthy donors (dated by TCRdb to 2017 to 2019). Library construction relied on the immunoSEQ multiplex PCR assay. For the multiplex PCR, a mixture combining 60 forward primers for TCR Vbeta segments and 13 reverse primers for TCR Jbeta segments was used. As stored in TCRdb, this immuneACCESS dataset retains in-frame rearrangements with V and J assigned. A fraction of the clones does not appear; measured against another copy, unresolved V genes explain less than half of the discrepancy, and the remainder lacks a known reason. This sample holds more than 110,000 clones; roughly 79% were observed only once. More than 0.95% of the sample is held by the ten biggest clonotypes. Sequencing was performed on PBMCs. The receptors stem from a man aged 18 to 30 in good health and CMV-seronegative.

This clone has more than one count but fewer than ten. The chain joins TRBV27 to TRBJ2-7, with TRBD2 as a possible D gene (5 bases). The V end was cut by 10 bases, the J end by 1 base, with 14 bases between. The CDR3 has 13 amino acids. Looked up from germline, CDR1 is MNHEY and CDR2 is SMNVEV (reference sequence). The CDR3 DNA follows: TGTGCCACCGGACTTACTTCTTCCTACGAGCAGTACTTC. It yields the protein CATGLTSSYEQYF.

J is TRBJ1-5 and V is TRBV11-2; TRBD1 is a possible D gene (5 bases). The CDR3 contains 13 residues. The V gene lost 0 bases and the J gene lost 10 bases, with 10 bases spanning the gap. Germline V gene sequence: CDR1 SGHAT, CDR2 FQNNGV. This CDR3 is CASSLDSGGPQHF. The CDR3 DNA is TGTGCCAGCAGCTTAGATAGCGGGGGACCCCAGCATTTT.

The chain is built from TRBV7-9 and TRBJ1-5; a weak D match, TRBD1 (6 bases). The CDR3 consists of 16 residues. V lost 6 bases, J lost 4 bases, and 19 bases lay in between. Germline CDR1 reads SEHNR; CDR2 reads FQNEAQ (reference sequence). The chain's CDR3 is CASSQFGRGANQPQHF. The CDR3 DNA reads TGTGCCAGCAGTCAATTCGGGCGGGGGGCTAATCAGCCCCAGCATTTT.

The rearrangement joins TRBV5-8 to TRBJ2-3; D gene uncertain. CDR1 is SGHTS, CDR2 YDEGEE, per germline. This CDR3 spans 11 amino acids. V lost 3 bases and J lost 6, with 5 bases in between. Here the CDR3 DNA reads TGTGCCAGCAGCTACCGGGATACGCAGTATTTT. It translates to CASSYRDTQYF. The complete variable domain, with remaining parts taken from reference TRBV5-8 and TRBJ2-3, reads EAGVTQSPTHLIKTRGQQATLRCSPISGHTSVYWYQQALGLGLQFLLWYDEGEERNRGNFPPRFSGRQFPNYSSELNVNALELEDSALYLCASSYRDTQYFGPGTRLTVL.

The V gene is TRBV19, the J gene TRBJ2-6; no clear D gene. There are 14 residues in the CDR3. Germline CDR1 reads LNHDA; CDR2 reads SQIVND (reference sequence). V lost 5 bases and J lost 1, with 6 bases in between. CDR3 protein: CASSAVSGANVLTF. CDR3 coding DNA: TGTGCCAGTAGTGCGGTGTCTGGGGCCAACGTCCTGACTTTC.

The V and J genes are TRBV30 and TRBJ1-5; TRBD1 matches 7 bases. Germline CDR1 and CDR2: GTSNPN and SVGIG (reference sequence). This CDR3 has 17 amino acids. With 0 bases clipped from V and 0 bases from J, the junction kept 8 bases outside the gene matches. The CDR3: CAWSVSPPGGSNQPQHF. The CDR3 region has the DNA TGTGCCTGGAGTGTATCTCCTCCAGGGGGTAGCAATCAGCCCCAGCATTTT. Drawing the rest from reference TRBV30 and TRBJ1-5, the complete variable domain is SQTIHQWPATLVQPVGSPLSLECTVEGTSNPNLYWYRQAAGRGLQLLFYSVGIGQISSEVPQNLSASRPQDRQFILSSKKLLLSDSGFYLCAWSVSPPGGSNQPQHFGDGTRLSIL.

Concerning this clone itself: The junction departs from germline at one end; a sequencing error may be responsible. This chain connects TRBV5-1 to TRBJ1-1; D uncertain. The CDR3 length is 13 residues. Germline loops: CDR1 SGHRS, CDR2 YFSETQ. The CDR3 here is CASSRGENPEAFF. DNA for the CDR3: TGCGCCAGCAGCCGAGGAGAGAACCCTGAAGCTTTCTTT.

This chain uses TRBV5-4 with TRBJ2-2; TRBD2 matches 7 bases. Germline CDR1 is SGHNT and CDR2 is YYREEE (reference sequence). The junction had 11 bases not matched to a gene; V was cut back by 1 base and J by 8 bases. The CDR3 covers 16 residues. The CDR3 loop reads CASSLPPRSGGGELFF. The CDR3, as DNA: TGTGCCAGCAGCTTGCCCCCACGATCGGGGGGTGGGGAGCTGTTTTTT.

The rearrangement uses TRBV6-4 and TRBJ2-5, with 9 bases lining up with TRBD1. Germline V gene data show CDR1 as MRHNA and CDR2 as SNTAGT. The length of the CDR3 is 15 residues. V shed 3 bases and J 5 bases; nucleotides not matched to a gene: 7. The CDR3 loop is CASSEAGTGLETQYF. Here the CDR3 DNA reads TGTGCCAGCAGTGAAGCCGGGACAGGGTTGGAGACCCAGTACTTC.

The chain couples TRBV19 to TRBJ1-3; tentatively, D is TRBD1 (5 bases). The CDR3 loop spans 13 amino acids. The germline V gene encodes CDR1 LNHDA and CDR2 SQIVND (reference sequence). Deletions cut 5 bases from V and 4 bases from J, with 9 bases between. This CDR3 is CASSFRTGNTIYF. In DNA, the CDR3 is TGTGCCAGTAGTTTTCGGACAGGAAACACCATATATTTT.

This clone came up a few times. The CDR3 sequence: CASSLGQVYSGNTIYF. In DNA, the CDR3 is TGCGCCAGCAGCCTGGGACAGGTCTACTCTGGAAACACCATATATTTT. The chain is built from TRBV5-1 and TRBJ1-3; 8 bases are a match to TRBD1. Trimming removed 4 bases from V and 0 bases from J; junction bases left unmatched: 6. From germline, CDR1 is SGHRS and CDR2 YFSETQ. CDR3 length equals 16 residues.

The chain joins TRBV2 to TRBJ1-2, with a weak D call TRBD1 (6 bases). V was cut by 4 bases and J by 0 bases, with 12 bases left in between. Germline values: CDR1 SNHLY, CDR2 FYNNEI. The CDR3 covers 15 residues. The CDR3 nucleotides are TGTGCCAGCAGTGGGGGGACACAGCCTAACTATGGCTACACCTTC. Its protein is CASSGGTQPNYGYTF.

The chain recombines TRBV27 with TRBJ1-2, with D tentatively TRBD1 (5 bases). With 3 bases removed from V and 4 bases from J, the gap between germline ends came to 12 bases. The CDR3 totals 14 residues. Per the germline V gene, CDR1 is MNHEY and CDR2 is SMNVEV (reference sequence). This chain's CDR3 is CASSFGQGSYGYTF. CDR3 bases: TGTGCCAGCAGTTTTGGGCAGGGAAGCTATGGCTACACCTTC.

In its sample, this clone was seen a few times. The chain combines TRBV4-3 with TRBJ2-7; 7 positions agree with TRBD1. The CDR3 has 15 amino acids. The V and J ends lost 0 bases and 6 bases, in that order; junction bases with no gene match: 8. CDR1 and CDR2 from the germline V gene are LGHNA and YSLEER. CDR3: CASSQEKNRGREQYF. Here the CDR3 DNA reads TGCGCCAGCAGCCAAGAGAAAAACAGGGGTCGCGAGCAGTACTTC.

This sequence joins TRBV5-5 and TRBJ1-2; 8 bases are shared with TRBD1. The CDR3 consists of 15 residues. V shed 3 bases, J shed 6 bases, and the junction held 10 bases outside the gene matches. Germline CDR1 reads SGHKS; CDR2 reads YYEKEE (reference sequence). CDR3 sequence (DNA): TGTGCCAGCAGCTCCCGGACAGGGCGCGGGAATGGCTACACCTTC. Its translation is CASSSRTGRGNGYTF.

A few counts support this clone. This chain uses TRBV6-5 with TRBJ2-1; no definite D call. Germline V lookup: CDR1 MNHEY, CDR2 SVGAGI. Trimming left V 0 bases short and J 0 bases short, with 6 bases between. The CDR3 has 15 residues. The DNA for the CDR3 is TGTGCCAGCAGTTACTCGGCAGGCTCCTACAATGAGCAGTTCTTC. Protein: CASSYSAGSYNEQFF.

This clone was seen only a few times. The V gene is TRBV5-1, the J gene TRBJ1-1, with 7 nucleotides matching TRBD1. V lost 5 bases and J lost 0; bases outside the gene matches: 10. CDR3 length equals 16 residues. Germline V gene lookup returns CDR1 SGHRS and CDR2 YFSETQ. The CDR3 DNA reads as TGCGCCAGCAGGTGGGTAGGGGGCTCGATGAACACTGAAGCTTTCTTT. It codes for CASRWVGGSMNTEAFF.

Only one count was recorded for this clone. The V call is TRBV6-1, the J call TRBJ1-3, with unresolved D. V was pared by 8 bases and J by 2 bases, with 16 bases between. Per germline, CDR1 MNHNS and CDR2 SASEGT. This CDR3 comprises 15 residues. For the CDR3, the DNA is TGTGCCAGCTTTAGGAGGAACCCTACTGGAAACACCATATATTTT. It codes for CASFRRNPTGNTIYF.

The chain combines TRBV20-1 with TRBJ2-7, with 7 bases aligning to TRBD1. CDR3 length: 11 residues. Germline lookup yields CDR1 DFQATT and CDR2 SNEGSKA (reference sequence). V shed 5 bases and J 5 bases; nucleotides not matched to a gene: 3. CDR3 bases: TGCAGTGCTCGGGACAGCCACGAGCAGTACTTC. It specifies CSARDSHEQYF.

The rearrangement joins TRBV7-2 to TRBJ1-3; maybe TRBD1 (6 bases). Deletions cut 1 base from V and 4 bases from J, with 20 bases between. In germline, CDR1 is SGHTA, CDR2 FQGNSA. This CDR3 is 18 amino acids long. For the CDR3, the DNA is TGTGCCAGCAGCTTAGTGGTGGGTCAGGGGTCGTCGGGAAACACCATATATTTT. Amino acid sequence: CASSLVVGQGSSGNTIYF.

This clone was detected a few times. The chain joins TRBV29-1 to TRBJ1-5, with TRBD1 matching 12 bases. The trim removed 4 bases at V and 6 bases at J, leaving 7 bases unmatched. The CDR3 loop spans 15 amino acids. Germline assignment: CDR1 SQVTM and CDR2 ANQGSEA. CDR3 DNA: TGCAGCGTTGGATGGGACAGGGGGCGAAGTCAGCCCCAGCATTTT. It translates to CSVGWDRGRSQPQHF.

The chain joins TRBV4-2 to TRBJ2-5; D perhaps matches TRBD2 (5 bases). TRBJ2-7 matches the DNA end more closely, so the J call is doubtful. CDR1 and CDR2 (germline): LGHNA, YNFKEQ. This CDR3 is built from 13 residues. Here the CDR3 reads CASSQVKGLEQYF. CDR3 DNA sequence: TGTGCCAGCAGCCAGGTTAAAGGACTCGAGCAGTACTTC.

The chain uses TRBV28 and TRBJ2-3; D uncertain. The CDR3 consists of 15 residues. Germline V lookup: CDR1 MDHEN, CDR2 SYDVKM. The V end lost 3 bases, the J end lost 2 bases, and 12 bases lay between the germline ends. The CDR3 sequence: CASSLAVPSTDTQYF. In DNA form, the CDR3 reads TGTGCCAGCAGTTTGGCTGTCCCCTCCACAGATACGCAGTATTTT.

This rearrangement joins TRBV1 to TRBJ2-7; the table's D call, TRBD2, was not checked against the DNA. TRBV1 is marked as a pseudogene. The CDR3 is made up of 15 amino acids. The CDR3, as DNA: TGCACCAGCAGCCAAGGAGGGCCGGGCCCCTACGAGCAGTACTTC. This gives the protein CTSSQGGPGPYEQYF.

This clone appeared once. The rearrangement uses TRBV18 and TRBJ1-1; D ambiguous. The V end was cut by 6 bases, the J end by 5 bases, with 13 bases between. CDR1 and CDR2 from the germline V gene are KGHSH and LQKENI. This CDR3 is built from 13 residues. CDR3 residues: CASSLPPGTEAFF. For the CDR3, the DNA is TGTGCCAGCTCGCTCCCCCCCGGGACTGAAGCTTTCTTT.

The chain is built from TRBV27 and TRBJ2-7, with 9 positions matching TRBD1. CDR1 is MNHEY, CDR2 SMNVEV, per germline (reference sequence). This CDR3 comprises 15 residues. Unmatched junction bases numbered 10, after V lost 5 bases and J lost 5 bases. In DNA, the CDR3 is TGTGCCAGCAGTCCCCAACAGGGGGCGCGGCACGAGCAGTACTTC. Residues: CASSPQQGARHEQYF.

The V and J genes are TRBV6-1 and TRBJ2-1; D perhaps matches TRBD2 (5 bases). Germline CDR1 is MNHNS and CDR2 is SASEGT. V was clipped by 5 bases and J by 3 bases, with 11 bases between them. The CDR3 has 14 residues. The CDR3 coding sequence is TGTGCCAGCAGTAACCGACGGGACTACAATGAGCAGTTCTTC. It translates to CASSNRRDYNEQFF.

This clone has a single count. CDR3 loop: CSVEDAGLGNEKLFF. CDR3 DNA: TGCAGCGTTGAAGATGCAGGGCTCGGGAATGAAAAACTGTTTTTT. The V and J genes are TRBV29-1 and TRBJ1-4, with D maybe TRBD1 (5 bases). The V gene's germline CDR1 is SQVTM and CDR2 ANQGSEA. The CDR3 runs 15 residues. V dropped 0 bases and J dropped 5 bases, with 13 bases sitting between them.

The chain links TRBV10-1 to TRBJ1-1; D gene ambiguous. The CDR3 is made up of 12 amino acids. Germline CDR1 WNHNN, CDR2 SYGVQD (reference sequence). Trimming removed 4 bases at V and 8 bases at J, with 11 bases between. CDR3 sequence reads: CASSVAVPEAFF. CDR3 nucleotides: TGCGCCAGCAGTGTGGCAGTTCCAGAAGCTTTCTTT.